This TCR beta chain was identified during a study of siplizumab effects on memory and regulatory T cells. Study outcomes and limitations: Naive T cells appeared more varied than memory cells and looked like key alloresponse contributors. Unstimulated subsets captured only a minor fraction of alloreactive clones. Alloreactive sequences traceable to unstimulated CD4+ memory cells declined significantly under siplizumab.

About 10^5 TCR templates were measured in each sample. TCRdb's copy holds only in-frame clones and misses some; the assay was immunoSEQ multiplex PCR. Here the sample spans some 100,000 clones, roughly 95% being singletons. Turning to this clone: The antigen is not known.

This CDR3 is 14 amino acids long. Per the germline V gene, CDR1 is MNHEY and CDR2 is SVGAGI. V was clipped by 6 bases and J by 1 base, with 10 bases between them. The specimen was non-Treg CD4+ T cells sorted from blood. This clonotype was sampled from a human donor in good health. The chain joins TRBV6-5 to TRBJ1-3, with TRBD1 as a possible D gene (5 bases). The CDR3 nucleotides read TGTGCCAGCAGGGCAGGGAGGTCTGGAAACACCATATATTTT. Translating it yields CASRAGRSGNTIYF.